The 25 T cell receptor beta chains in this list originate from one sample, sequenced in a study of identical twins. TCRdb re-called the 5' RACE reads with MiXCR, one entry per CDR3 protein. The profile shows some 710,000 distinct CDR3 sequences, approximately 6.1% of them singletons. The source material was naive T cells sorted from blood. All receptors come from a man between 18 and 35 years old in good health.

In its sample, this clonotype was seen many times. The rearrangement uses TRBV7-3 and TRBJ2-1, with 10 bases identical to TRBD2. V shed 4 bases, J shed 6 bases, and the junction held 3 bases outside the gene matches. Germline V gives CDR1 SGHTA, CDR2 FQGTGA. The CDR3 runs to 14 residues. CDR3 sequence reads: CASSSSSGSNEQFF. In nucleotides, the CDR3 is TGTGCCAGCAGCTCATCTAGCGGGAGCAATGAGCAGTTCTTC.

The V call is TRBV20-1, the J call TRBJ2-7; 9 nucleotides align to TRBD2. Germline V CDR1 and CDR2: DFQATT, SNEGSKA (reference sequence). This CDR3 spans 14 amino acids. J lost 4 bases, V lost 6 bases, and 10 bases had no gene match. The CDR3 nucleotides read TGCAGTGCCGCGGGGGGGGAAGTAGGGTACGAGCAGTACTTC. This encodes CSAAGGEVGYEQYF.

This clonotype appeared a few times. This rearrangement joins TRBV11-2 to TRBJ1-5; D gene uncertain. Germline assignment: CDR1 SGHAT and CDR2 FQNNGV. The CDR3 contains 13 residues. V lost 5 bases, J lost 0 bases, and 5 bases lay in between. The chain's CDR3 is CASSKTSNQPQHF. Here the CDR3 DNA reads TGTGCCAGCAGCAAAACTAGCAATCAGCCCCAGCATTTT.

The table lists this clonotype with many counts. The chain links TRBV12-3 or TRBV12-4 to TRBJ1-4; 8 bases fit TRBD1. Unmatched junction bases numbered 8, after V lost 5 bases and J lost 6 bases. There are 15 residues in the CDR3. The CDR3 protein is CASSPGTGVDEKLFF. CDR3 bases: TGTGCCAGCAGTCCGGGGACAGGAGTCGATGAAAAACTGTTTTTT.

This clonotype has a handful of counts. The rearrangement links TRBV5-6 to TRBJ2-3; maybe TRBD2 (6 bases). V was shortened by 0 bases and J by 4 bases, with 15 bases between the two germline ends. Germline V gene lookup returns CDR1 SGHDT and CDR2 YYEEEE. CDR3 length: 16 amino acids. The CDR3 is CASSLAREFTPDTQYF. The CDR3 region has the DNA TGTGCCAGCAGCTTGGCTCGGGAGTTCACCCCAGATACGCAGTATTTT.

This clonotype has ten or more counts. This rearrangement joins TRBV12-3 or TRBV12-4 to TRBJ2-1; TRBD2 matches 10 bases. Losses at the gene ends were 5 bases for V and 7 bases for J; bases not matched to a gene: 8. The CDR3 loop spans 15 amino acids. For the CDR3, the DNA is TGTGCCAGCAGTCCCCTAGCGGGAGTCAAGAATGAGCAGTTCTTC. Its protein is CASSPLAGVKNEQFF.

The chain couples TRBV5-1 to TRBJ2-5, with 14 bases identical to TRBD2. The CDR3 extends over 16 amino acids. The germline V gene encodes CDR1 SGHRS and CDR2 YFSETQ. V lost 6 bases to trimming and J lost 5 bases; unmatched junction nucleotides: 9. CDR3 sequence reads: CASNSGLAGVWETQYF. The CDR3 nucleotides read TGCGCCAGCAACTCGGGACTAGCGGGAGTTTGGGAGACCCAGTACTTC.

This clonotype was seen repeatedly, ten times or more. The chain is built from TRBV29-1 and TRBJ2-1; 12 positions match TRBD2. This CDR3 has 19 residues. The V segment lost 6 bases and the J segment 4 bases; nucleotides outside the gene matches: 19. The germline V gene has CDR1 SQVTM and CDR2 ANQGSEA. CDR3 loop: CSVKVPGLAGPTNYNEQFF. The CDR3 bases are TGCAGCGTAAAAGTACCGGGACTAGCGGGCCCAACCAATTACAATGAGCAGTTCTTC.

In this sample, this clonotype turned up many times. V gene TRBV4-1 combines with J gene TRBJ1-2; weak D call: TRBD1 (6 bases). CDR1 MGHRA and CDR2 YSYEKL come from the germline V gene. V lost 5 bases, J lost 9 bases, and 16 bases lay in between. The CDR3 is 13 amino acids. DNA of the CDR3: TGCGCCAGCAGCACTCCACAGGGTTCAAGCTACACCTTC. It codes for CASSTPQGSSYTF.

This clonotype was detected only a few times. The rearrangement joins TRBV28 to TRBJ2-1; perhaps TRBD2 as D (6 bases). V was pared by 6 bases and J by 4 bases, with 16 bases between. CDR3 size: 15 residues. CDR1 is MDHEN, CDR2 SYDVKM, per germline. CDR3 bases: TGTGCCAGCAGCTCTGCGGGACCTCCTTACAATGAGCAGTTCTTC. It encodes CASSSAGPPYNEQFF.

The J gene is TRBJ2-1, the V gene TRBV6-5; 14 bases agree with TRBD2. Germline V gene sequence: CDR1 MNHEY, CDR2 SVGAGI. V was clipped by 5 bases and J by 5 bases; unmatched bases: 5. The CDR3 has 16 residues. CDR3 sequence: CASSHKGLAGDNEQFF. DNA for the CDR3: TGTGCCAGCAGTCACAAGGGACTAGCGGGAGACAATGAGCAGTTCTTC.

This clonotype was picked up many times. DNA for the CDR3: TGTGCCAGCAGTTCAACCGGGACAGCGAACACTGAAGCTTTCTTT. This sequence encodes CASSSTGTANTEAFF. The chain couples TRBV28 to TRBJ1-1; TRBD1 aligns across 7 bases. V lost 4 bases and J lost 1; bases outside the gene matches: 6. This CDR3 is 15 amino acids long. Germline CDR1 reads MDHEN; CDR2 reads SYDVKM. The full variable domain, in which reference TRBV28 and TRBJ1-1 provide the parts outside the CDR3, is DVKVTQSSRYLVKRTGEKVFLECVQDMDHENMFWYRQDPGLGLRLIYFSYDVKMKEKGDIPEGYSVSREKKERFSLILESASTNQTSMYLCASSSTGTANTEAFFGQGTRLTVV.

This clonotype has at least ten counts. The V gene is TRBV10-3, the J gene TRBJ2-1, with TRBD2 identical over 7 bases. Germline lookup yields CDR1 ENHRY and CDR2 SYGVKD. The trim removed 7 bases at V and 4 bases at J, leaving 1 base unmatched. CDR3 length: 12 amino acids. The CDR3 sequence is CAITAGYNEQFF. DNA of the CDR3: TGTGCCATCACAGCGGGATACAATGAGCAGTTCTTC.

V gene TRBV6-2 or TRBV6-3 combines with J gene TRBJ2-3, with no clear D. This CDR3 contains 13 residues. The germline gives CDR1 MNHEY, CDR2 SVGEGT. Trimming took 7 bases from V and 2 from J, leaving 10 bases between them. The CDR3 reads CASMDTNTDTQYF. CDR3 nucleotides: TGTGCCAGCATGGATACAAACACAGATACGCAGTATTTT.

This clonotype occurred a few times. The chain is built from TRBV7-6 and TRBJ2-3; D is uncertain. This CDR3 is 16 amino acids long. CDR1 is SGHVS, CDR2 FNYEAQ, per germline. The V end lost 5 bases, the J end lost 1 base, and 16 bases lay between the germline ends. The CDR3 region is CASSQIQRIGTDTQYF. The CDR3 DNA reads as TGTGCCAGCAGCCAGATTCAGCGAATAGGCACAGATACGCAGTATTTT.

The chain carries TRBV25-1 and TRBJ2-5; 9 bases align to TRBD1. Germline V lookup: CDR1 MGHDK, CDR2 SYGVNS. J gave up 0 bases and V 7 bases, and 9 bases lay outside the gene matches. This CDR3 has 16 residues. CDR3 sequence (DNA): TGTGCCAGCACATTAACAGGGGGCTCGTACCAAGAGACCCAGTACTTC. Its protein is CASTLTGGSYQETQYF. Variable domain in full (rest from reference TRBV25-1 and TRBJ2-5): EADIYQTPRYLVIGTGKKITLECSQTMGHDKMYWYQQDPGMELHLIHYSYGVNSTEKGDLSSESTVSRIRTEHFPLTLESARPSHTSQYLCASTLTGGSYQETQYFGPGTRLLVL.

This clonotype occurred many times. A read error may account for a junction end that differs from germline. This chain links TRBV6-2 or TRBV6-3 with TRBJ2-5; possibly TRBD2 for D (5 bases). This CDR3 has 12 residues. In germline, CDR1 is MNHEY, CDR2 SVGEGT. The DNA of the CDR3 is TGTGCCAGCACTTACGGGAAAGAGACCCAGTACTTC. Translating gives CASTYGKETQYF.

This clonotype was counted ten times or more. The chain is built from TRBV6-2 or TRBV6-3 and TRBJ1-1; 7 positions match TRBD1. From germline, CDR1 is MNHEY and CDR2 SVGEGT. The junction had 6 bases not matched to a gene; V was cut back by 4 bases and J by 1 base. The CDR3 consists of 15 residues. The DNA of the CDR3 is TGTGCCAGCAGTTTGGGCAGGGGGAAGAACACTGAAGCTTTCTTT. This encodes CASSLGRGKNTEAFF.

The J gene is TRBJ2-5, the V gene TRBV15; TRBD2 might be the D (6 bases). Between the trimmed V and J ends, which lost 4 bases and 5 bases, there was a span of 14 bases. This CDR3 is 14 amino acids long. Germline values: CDR1 LNHNV, CDR2 YYDKDF (reference sequence). CDR3 in amino acids: CATSTGLTGETQYF. Written as DNA, the CDR3 is TGTGCCACCAGCACCGGACTAACGGGGGAGACCCAGTACTTC.

This clonotype has more than one count but fewer than ten. The J gene is TRBJ2-2, the V gene TRBV11-2; D may be TRBD1 (6 bases). Per the germline V gene, CDR1 is SGHAT and CDR2 is FQNNGV. V lost 1 base to trimming and J lost 4 bases, with 19 bases between them. The CDR3 has 18 amino acids. The CDR3: CASSLGTVWTSGTGELFF. CDR3 bases: TGTGCCAGCAGCTTAGGGACAGTATGGACGTCGGGCACCGGGGAGCTGTTTTTT.

This clonotype came up many times. CDR3 nucleotides: TGTGCCACCAGTGATTTACAGAACACTGAAGCTTTCTTT. Translating gives CATSDLQNTEAFF. V gene TRBV24-1 combines with J gene TRBJ1-1; no clear D gene. Germline CDR1 reads KGHDR; CDR2 reads SFDVKD. This CDR3 is 13 amino acids long. The ends were cut back, 1 base at V and 1 base at J, with 3 bases in the middle.

V gene TRBV5-1 combines with J gene TRBJ2-7, with D perhaps matching TRBD2 (6 bases). CDR3 length: 13 residues. The V gene's germline CDR1 is SGHRS and CDR2 YFSETQ. Deletions cut 0 bases from V and 6 bases from J, with 10 bases between. CDR3: CASSLVRGGEQYV. As DNA, the CDR3 is TGCGCCAGCAGCTTGGTGCGGGGAGGCGAGCAGTACGTC.

This clonotype was recorded a few times. The CDR3 is CASSLLGGALAKNIQYF. The DNA for the CDR3 is TGTGCCAGCAGTTTATTAGGCGGGGCTCTAGCCAAAAACATTCAGTACTTC. The J gene is TRBJ2-4, the V gene TRBV28; possibly TRBD2 for D (6 bases). The CDR3 consists of 17 residues. Trimming cost V 1 base and J 0 bases, with 13 bases left between them. Germline lookup yields CDR1 MDHEN and CDR2 SYDVKM. The full variable domain, in which reference TRBV28 and TRBJ2-4 provide the parts outside the CDR3, is DVKVTQSSRYLVKRTGEKVFLECVQDMDHENMFWYRQDPGLGLRLIYFSYDVKMKEKGDIPEGYSVSREKKERFSLILESASTNQTSMYLCASSLLGGALAKNIQYFGAGTRLSVL.

The chain employs TRBV5-6 and TRBJ1-5; D is unresolved. CDR1 and CDR2 (germline): SGHDT, YYEEEE. There are 15 residues in the CDR3. The ends were cut back, 1 base at V and 4 bases at J, with 12 bases in the middle. CDR3: CASSLLAAENQPQHF. DNA for the CDR3: TGTGCCAGCAGCTTGTTGGCGGCGGAGAATCAGCCCCAGCATTTT.

This clonotype was counted ten times or more. The gene calls are TRBV10-2 and TRBJ1-2, with D possibly matching TRBD1 (6 bases). The germline V gene encodes CDR1 WSHSY and CDR2 SAAADI. Trimming left V 3 bases short and J 5 bases short, with 13 bases between. The CDR3 totals 14 residues. The CDR3, as DNA: TGCGCCAGCAGTGAATCCGGTCAGGGGTATGGCTACACCTTC. This translates into CASSESGQGYGYTF.